The 18 T cell receptor beta chains below come from one sample, sequenced in a study of T cell responses to AZD1222 COVID-19 vaccine. Here immunoSEQ multiplex PCR was the method, and the copy in TCRdb shows in-frame clones only, minus some. The top ten clones hold approximately 12% of a sample with roughly 130,000 clones, 70% to 90% of them seen once. Sequencing used peripheral blood, obtained on day 0 of AZD1222 vaccination. The receptors were gathered from an adult in good health.

CDR3 coding DNA: TGTGCCAGCAGTTACGACAGTACCAACTATGGCTACACCTTC. Its protein is CASSYDSTNYGYTF. This rearrangement joins TRBV6-5 to TRBJ1-2; TRBD1 is a possible D gene (5 bases). The CDR3 runs 14 residues. Trimming took 2 bases from V and 2 from J, leaving 9 bases between them. Germline V lookup: CDR1 MNHEY, CDR2 SVGAGI.

The DNA of the CDR3 is TGTGCCAGCAGCTCCCCGGGGTGGGACGAAGCTTTCTTT. Encoded protein: CASSSPGWDEAFF. The chain combines TRBV7-3 with TRBJ1-1; tentatively, D is TRBD1 (5 bases). The V gene's germline CDR1 is SGHTA and CDR2 FQGTGA. This CDR3 contains 13 residues. With 4 bases removed from V and 8 bases from J, the gap between germline ends came to 14 bases.

The chain couples TRBV6-1 to TRBJ1-6; D uncertain. This CDR3 has 17 residues. The V gene lost 3 bases and the J gene lost 0 bases, with 12 bases spanning the gap. CDR1 is MNHNS and CDR2 is SASEGT in the germline V gene. The chain's CDR3 is CASSESSLSSYNSPLHF. The CDR3 region has the DNA TGTGCCAGCAGTGAGTCATCCCTAAGCTCCTATAATTCACCCCTCCACTTT.

Only one count was recorded for this clone. This chain uses TRBV27 with TRBJ1-1; TRBD1 might be the D (6 bases). The germline gives CDR1 MNHEY, CDR2 SMNVEV (reference sequence). The CDR3 contains 15 residues. The V end lost 7 bases, the J end lost 0 bases, and 15 bases lay between the germline ends. The CDR3: CASTTSQGVNTEAFF. CDR3 in DNA: TGTGCCAGCACTACGTCACAGGGTGTGAACACTGAAGCTTTCTTT.

The rearrangement links TRBV19 to TRBJ2-1, with D possibly TRBD1 on 6 matching bases. The CDR3 loop spans 14 amino acids. V dropped 3 bases and J dropped 8 bases, with 14 bases sitting between them. The germline CDR1 and CDR2 sequences are LNHDA and SQIVND (reference sequence). CDR3 bases: TGTGCCAGTAGTATGCAGGGGCTTAGGGATGAGCAGTTCTTC. It is translated as CASSMQGLRDEQFF.

The chain recombines TRBV27 with TRBJ2-7; D is ambiguous. The germline V and J ends were trimmed by 0 bases and 0 bases, with 6 bases remaining between them. The CDR3 extends over 14 amino acids. CDR1 is MNHEY and CDR2 is SMNVEV in the germline V gene (reference sequence). CDR3: CASSLSRSSYEQYF. CDR3 DNA sequence: TGTGCCAGCAGTTTATCGCGGAGCTCCTACGAGCAGTACTTC.

The V call is TRBV7-7, the J call TRBJ1-2; D may be TRBD1 (5 bases). CDR3 length: 16 residues. V lost 1 base to trimming and J lost 2 bases, with 14 bases between them. The germline gives CDR1 SSHAT, CDR2 FNYEAQ (reference sequence). CDR3 sequence: CASSLELIGENYGYTF. The CDR3 DNA is TGTGCCAGCAGCTTAGAGCTGATAGGGGAAAACTATGGCTACACCTTC.

The chain is built from TRBV6-1 and TRBJ2-1; no definite D call. Germline lookup yields CDR1 MNHNS and CDR2 SASEGT. The CDR3 covers 15 residues. V was cut by 1 base and J by 3 bases, with 10 bases left in between. The chain's CDR3 is CASSEDPVVYNEQFF. The CDR3, as DNA: TGTGCCAGCAGTGAAGATCCGGTCGTCTACAATGAGCAGTTCTTC.

The chain carries TRBV11-2 and TRBJ2-1, with D unclear. The CDR3 consists of 14 residues. V was trimmed by 2 bases and J by 10 bases, leaving 15 bases between them. Germline CDR1 is SGHAT and CDR2 is FQNNGV. Here the CDR3 DNA reads TGTGCCAGCAGCTTAATGAACGTCTATACGGAGCAGTTCTTC. Translated: CASSLMNVYTEQFF.

This clone was picked up one time. The V call is TRBV18, the J call TRBJ1-2, with unresolved D. The CDR3 is made up of 17 amino acids. Per germline, CDR1 KGHSH and CDR2 LQKENI. Trimming took off 3 bases at V and 0 bases at J, with 17 bases between the two ends. Written as DNA, the CDR3 is TGTGCCAGCTCACCTAGAGGCGGCAGCCTGTCTAACTATGGCTACACCTTC. Its protein is CASSPRGGSLSNYGYTF.

The chain joins TRBV27 to TRBJ2-3; D is possibly TRBD1 (6 bases). Germline lookup yields CDR1 MNHEY and CDR2 SMNVEV (reference sequence). The ends were cut back, 7 bases at V and 3 bases at J, with 17 bases in the middle. CDR3 length: 15 amino acids. DNA of the CDR3: TGTGCCAGCATCGACAGGACGAAAGGGACAGATACGCAGTATTTT. Translation gives CASIDRTKGTDTQYF.

The gene calls are TRBV4-2 and TRBJ2-3; the D gene is possibly TRBD2 (5 bases). Looked up from germline, CDR1 is LGHNA and CDR2 is YNFKEQ. Between the trimmed V and J ends, which lost 0 bases and 3 bases, there was a span of 13 bases. The CDR3 covers 16 residues. The CDR3 here is CASSQDMVGATDTQYF. The CDR3 DNA reads as TGTGCCAGCAGCCAAGATATGGTGGGAGCAACAGATACGCAGTATTTT.

This chain uses TRBV11-3 with TRBJ1-2; no reliable D call. Germline-derived CDR1 and CDR2 are SGHNT and YENEEA. V dropped 1 base and J dropped 4 bases, with 13 bases sitting between them. The CDR3 is 15 residues long. The CDR3 DNA reads TGTGCCAGCAGCTTAGGGTACATAAACCTCTATGGCTACACCTTC. Residues: CASSLGYINLYGYTF.

The chain recombines TRBV27 with TRBJ1-4, with 7 bases matching TRBD1. V was pared by 3 bases and J by 7 bases, with 11 bases of the junction left unmatched. There are 16 residues in the CDR3. CDR1 and CDR2 (germline): MNHEY, SMNVEV (reference sequence). The CDR3 sequence: CASSFFGGGAGEKLFF. CDR3 coding DNA: TGTGCCAGCAGTTTCTTTGGAGGGGGCGCTGGTGAAAAACTGTTTTTT.

The chain is built from TRBV29-1 and TRBJ1-5, with 8 bases fitting TRBD1. This CDR3 has 14 residues. Per germline, CDR1 SQVTM and CDR2 ANQGSEA. V lost 6 bases and J lost 3; bases outside the gene matches: 7. CDR3: CSVQLTGDNQPQHF. The DNA for the CDR3 is TGCAGCGTCCAACTGACAGGGGACAATCAGCCCCAGCATTTT.

The rearrangement joins TRBV5-6 to TRBJ2-1; TRBD2 matches at 10 bases. The junction had 7 bases not matched to a gene; V was cut back by 2 bases and J by 8 bases. This CDR3 has 15 residues. CDR1 and CDR2 from the germline V gene are SGHDT and YYEEEE. The CDR3, as DNA: TGTGCCAGCAGCTTAACAGCGGGAGGGCTAGATGAGCAGTTCTTC. Translating it yields CASSLTAGGLDEQFF. Looking up the rest from reference TRBV5-6 and TRBJ2-1 gives the full variable domain: DAGVTQSPTHLIKTRGQQVTLRCSPKSGHDTVSWYQQALGQGPQFIFQYYEEEERQRGNFPDRFSGHQFPNYSSELNVNALLLGDSALYLCASSLTAGGLDEQFFGPGTRLTVL.

The V gene is TRBV10-3, the J gene TRBJ2-2, with TRBD1 matching over 7 bases. CDR3 length equals 14 residues. Per the germline V gene, CDR1 is ENHRY and CDR2 is SYGVKD. V lost 6 bases and J lost 4; bases outside the gene matches: 5. Here the CDR3 DNA reads TGTGCCATCAGGGCAGGGGGTGGCACCGGGGAGCTGTTTTTT. As protein: CAIRAGGGTGELFF.

This clone was counted once. CDR3 loop: CASSQLGLRTEAFF. In nucleotides, the CDR3 is TGTGCCAGCAGCCAACTGGGATTGCGGACTGAAGCTTTCTTT. The chain joins TRBV3-1 (or the pseudogene TRBV3-2) to TRBJ1-1; D gene unclear. This CDR3 has 14 amino acids. Germline V gene sequence: CDR1 LGHDT, CDR2 YNNKEL (reference sequence). The V end lost 2 bases, the J end lost 5 bases, and 12 bases lay between the germline ends.